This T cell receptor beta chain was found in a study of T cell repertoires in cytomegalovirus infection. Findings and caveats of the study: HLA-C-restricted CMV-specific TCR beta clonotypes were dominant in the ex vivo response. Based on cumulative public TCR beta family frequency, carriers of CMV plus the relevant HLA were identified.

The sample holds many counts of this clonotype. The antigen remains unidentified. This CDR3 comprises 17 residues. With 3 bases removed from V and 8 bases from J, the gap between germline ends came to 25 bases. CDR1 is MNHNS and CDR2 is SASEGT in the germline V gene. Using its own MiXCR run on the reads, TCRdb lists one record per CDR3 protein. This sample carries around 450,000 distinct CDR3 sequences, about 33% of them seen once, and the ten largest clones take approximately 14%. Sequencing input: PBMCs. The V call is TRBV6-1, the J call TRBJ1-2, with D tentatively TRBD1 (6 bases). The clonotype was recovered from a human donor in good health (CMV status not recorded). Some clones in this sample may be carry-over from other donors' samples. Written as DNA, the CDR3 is TGTGCCAGCAGTGATGCTACAATAAGGGGGGCTCTGTGGGGCTACACCTTC. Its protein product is CASSDATIRGALWGYTF.